This T cell receptor beta chain was recovered during a study of T cell clonotyping in hematopoietic cell transplantation. Regarding this clone: The antigen remains unidentified.

Study findings and constraints: CD4 and CD8 repertoire contributions could not be separated without sorting.

The protocol was immunoSEQ multiplex PCR, while the TCRdb copy is restricted to in-frame clones and leaves out a portion. The data hold about 3,900 clones, with approximately 94% observed a single time. Recipients were bled about 28 days pretransplant and at posttransplant days 30, 100, 180. V lost 1 base to trimming and J lost 6 bases, with 11 bases between them. CDR3 length equals 13 residues. The germline CDR1 and CDR2 sequences are SGHRS and YFSETQ. This clonotype originated in a male patient aged 70 to 80 who had an allogeneic stem cell transplant from an unrelated donor, so T cells may come from the graft donor. Some clones in this sample may be carry-over from other donors' samples. Material: peripheral blood mononuclear cells, obtained 30 days after allogeneic stem cell transplant. The chain has TRBV5-1 and TRBJ2-7; D is uncertain. The CDR3 reads CASSLSQPGEQYF. CDR3 DNA sequence: TGCGCCAGCAGCTTGTCTCAGCCGGGCGAGCAGTACTTC. Combining the CDR3 with reference TRBV5-1 and TRBJ2-7 gives the whole variable domain KAGVTQTPRYLIKTRGQQVTLSCSPISGHRSVSWYQQTPGQGLQFLFEYFSETQRNKGNFPGRFSGRQFSNSRSEMNVSTLELGDSALYLCASSLSQPGEQYFGPGTRLTVT.